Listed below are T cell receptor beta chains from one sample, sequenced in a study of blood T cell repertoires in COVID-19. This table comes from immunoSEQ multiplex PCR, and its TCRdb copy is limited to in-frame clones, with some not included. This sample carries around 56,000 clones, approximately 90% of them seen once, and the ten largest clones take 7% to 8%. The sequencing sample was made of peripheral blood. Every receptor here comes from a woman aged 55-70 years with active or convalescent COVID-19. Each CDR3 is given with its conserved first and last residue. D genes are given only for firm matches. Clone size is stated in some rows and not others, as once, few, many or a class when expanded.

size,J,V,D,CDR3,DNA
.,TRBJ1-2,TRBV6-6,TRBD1,CASSYNIGTAMGGYTF,TGTGCCAGCAGTTACAACATAGGGACAGCAATGGGGGGCTACACCTTC
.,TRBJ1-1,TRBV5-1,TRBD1,CASSLAGTGYTEAFF,TGCGCCAGCAGCCTGGCCGGGACAGGGTACACTGAAGCTTTCTTT
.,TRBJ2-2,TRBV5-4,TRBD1,CASSGPTGGANTGELFF,TGTGCCAGCAGCGGACCGACAGGGGGAGCGAACACCGGGGAGCTGTTTTTT
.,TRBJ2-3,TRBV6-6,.,CASSPGTSGTDTQYF,TGTGCCAGCAGTCCCGGGACTTCAGGCACAGATACGCAGTATTTT
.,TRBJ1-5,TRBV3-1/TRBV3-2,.,CASNIGGIGQPQHF,TGTGCCAGCAATATTGGGGGGATCGGTCAGCCCCAGCATTTT
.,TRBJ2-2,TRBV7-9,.,CASSFFGQTGELFF,TGTGCCAGCAGCTTTTTTGGACAGACCGGGGAGCTGTTTTTT
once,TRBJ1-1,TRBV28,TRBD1,CASSSYTGTANTEAFF,TGTGCCAGCAGTTCTTATACCGGGACAGCGAACACTGAAGCTTTCTTT
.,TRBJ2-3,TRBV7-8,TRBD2,CASSSRLAGRPATDTQYF,TGTGCCAGCAGCTCCCGACTAGCGGGCAGACCCGCTACAGATACGCAGTATTTT
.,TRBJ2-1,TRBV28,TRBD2,CASSLLGASGGKEQFF,TGTGCCAGCAGTTTATTGGGGGCTAGCGGGGGAAAGGAGCAGTTCTTC
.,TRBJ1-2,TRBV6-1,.,CASSEERSPTQHGYTF,TGTGCCAGCAGTGAAGAGCGAAGTCCTACTCAACATGGCTACACCTTC
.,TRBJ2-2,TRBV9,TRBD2,CASSDQRGNTGELFF,TGTGCCAGCAGCGACCAGCGGGGGAACACCGGGGAGCTGTTTTTT
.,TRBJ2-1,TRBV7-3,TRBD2,CASSRRTSGSNEQFF,TGTGCCAGCAGCCGCCGGACTAGCGGGAGCAATGAGCAGTTCTTC
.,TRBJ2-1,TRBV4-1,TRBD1,CASSQTTGATYNEQFF,TGCGCCAGCAGCCAAACAACAGGGGCTACTTACAATGAGCAGTTCTTC
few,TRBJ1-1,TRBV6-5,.,CASSYSVQVNTEAFF,TGTGCCAGCAGTTACTCGGTACAGGTTAACACTGAAGCTTTCTTT
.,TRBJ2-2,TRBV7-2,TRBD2,CASSFQTSVRNTGELFF,TGTGCCAGCAGCTTCCAGACTAGCGTGAGGAACACCGGGGAGCTGTTTTTT
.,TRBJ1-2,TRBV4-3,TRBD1,CASSQRTPGQGALGGYTF,TGCGCCAGCAGCCAACGTACCCCGGGACAGGGGGCTTTAGGTGGCTACACCTTC
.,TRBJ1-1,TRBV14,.,CASSRGGDLNTEAFF,TGTGCCAGCAGCCGCGGCGGGGATCTGAACACTGAAGCTTTCTTT
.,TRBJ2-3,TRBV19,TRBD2,CASSSGSTDTQYF,TGTGCCAGTAGTAGCGGGAGTACAGATACGCAGTATTTT
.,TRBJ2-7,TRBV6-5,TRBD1,CASSGDRGSKQYF,TGTGCCAGCTCAGGGGACAGGGGAAGTAAGCAGTACTTC
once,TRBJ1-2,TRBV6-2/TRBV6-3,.,CASSYEPRTAGRTAEGYTF,TGTGCCAGCAGTTATGAACCGCGGACGGCAGGGAGGACCGCTGAAGGCTACACCTTC
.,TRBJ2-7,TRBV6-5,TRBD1,CASSGQGYAYEQYF,TGTGCCAGCTCAGGACAGGGGTACGCCTACGAGCAGTACTTC
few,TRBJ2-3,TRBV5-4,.,CASSLGVGGEDTQYF,TGTGCCAGCAGCTTGGGCGTTGGCGGGGAAGATACGCAGTATTTT
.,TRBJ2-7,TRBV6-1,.,CASSEGAKGSEQYF,TGTGCCAGCAGTGAAGGAGCTAAGGGGTCCGAGCAGTACTTC
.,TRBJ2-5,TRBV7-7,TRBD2,CASSGTSVGETQYF,TGTGCCAGCAGCGGGACTAGCGTAGGGGAGACCCAGTACTTC
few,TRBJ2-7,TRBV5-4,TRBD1,CASSLETGVLYEQYF,TGTGCCAGCAGCTTGGAGACAGGGGTGCTCTACGAGCAGTACTTC
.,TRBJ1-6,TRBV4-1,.,CASRLRQSGVNSPLHF,TGCGCCAGCAGACTAAGACAGTCGGGAGTAAATTCACCCCTCCACTTT
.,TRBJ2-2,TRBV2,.,CASRTKGGGTGELFF,TGTGCCAGCAGAACAAAGGGAGGGGGGACCGGGGAGCTGTTTTTT
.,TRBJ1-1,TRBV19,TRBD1,CASSPWTGPTGAEAFF,TGTGCCAGTAGTCCCTGGACAGGTCCCACTGGCGCTGAAGCTTTCTTT
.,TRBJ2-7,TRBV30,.,CAWTRGGITYEQYF,TGTGCCTGGACTAGGGGGGGCATTACCTACGAGCAGTACTTC
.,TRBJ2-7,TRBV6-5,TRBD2,CASSYRPSGYEQYF,TGTGCCAGCAGTTACCGACCTAGCGGGTACGAGCAGTACTTC
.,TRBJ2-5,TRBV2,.,CASTIEAHKTQYF,TGTGCCAGCACGATCGAGGCCCATAAGACCCAGTACTTC
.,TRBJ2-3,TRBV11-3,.,CATEGENSDTQYF,TGTGCCACAGAGGGGGAAAATTCAGATACGCAGTATTTT
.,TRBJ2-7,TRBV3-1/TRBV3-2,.,CASSQDAQGRGEQYF,TGTGCCAGCAGCCAAGACGCTCAGGGTCGAGGCGAGCAGTACTTC
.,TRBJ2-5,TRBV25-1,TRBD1,CASSESRTGPQETQYF,TGTGCCAGCAGTGAAAGTAGGACAGGGCCGCAAGAGACCCAGTACTTC
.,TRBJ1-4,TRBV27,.,CASSRTTAINEKLFF,TGTGCCAGCAGTCGGACGACAGCCATTAATGAAAAACTGTTTTTT
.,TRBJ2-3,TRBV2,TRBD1,CASQGEGLDTQYF,TGTGCCAGCCAGGGGGAAGGATTAGATACGCAGTATTTT
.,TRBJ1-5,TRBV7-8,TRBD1,CASSLRQGSNQPQHF,TGTGCCAGCAGCTTACGACAGGGGAGCAATCAGCCCCAGCATTTT
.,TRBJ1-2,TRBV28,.,CASTYIGEYGYTF,TGTGCCAGCACATACATCGGGGAATATGGCTACACCTTC
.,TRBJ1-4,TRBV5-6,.,CASSLGPEATNEKLFF,TGTGCCAGCAGCTTGGGACCGGAGGCAACTAATGAAAAACTGTTTTTT
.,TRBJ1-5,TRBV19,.,CASTTRVHSNQPQHF,TGTGCCAGTACTACCCGGGTTCATAGCAATCAGCCCCAGCATTTT
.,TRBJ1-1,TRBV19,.,CASSISSFTLPTEAFF,TGTGCCAGTAGTATCTCTTCTTTTACCCTACCCACTGAAGCTTTCTTT
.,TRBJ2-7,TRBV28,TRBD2,CASTGGLAGSYEQYF,TGTGCCAGCACCGGGGGACTAGCGGGAAGCTACGAGCAGTACTTC
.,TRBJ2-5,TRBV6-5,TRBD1,CASRKQGEETQYF,TGTGCCAGCAGAAAACAGGGGGAAGAGACCCAGTACTTC
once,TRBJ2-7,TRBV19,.,CASSFLGEAYEQYF,TGTGCCAGTAGTTTCCTCGGGGAGGCCTACGAGCAGTACTTC
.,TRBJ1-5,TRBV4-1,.,CASSQDRGYQPQHF,TGCGCCAGCAGCCAAGACCGGGGATATCAGCCCCAGCATTTT
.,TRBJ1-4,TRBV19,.,CASSPRFTGGEKLFF,TGTGCCAGTAGTCCACGTTTTACGGGGGGAGAAAAACTGTTTTTT